This T cell receptor (beta chain) was retrieved from a study of OX40 agonist ivuxolimab in advanced cancers. V was cut by 2 bases and J by 4 bases, with 3 bases left in between. The CDR3 spans 12 residues. The germline V gene has CDR1 MNHNS and CDR2 SASEGT. Generated by immunoSEQ multiplex PCR, the TCRdb table keeps only in-frame clones and is missing some. The sample includes about 83,000 clones, about 90% of them seen just once. V usage is TRBV6-1 and J usage is TRBJ1-3; D is ambiguous. The sequencing used CD4+ or CD8+ T cells sorted from blood, collected in a trial of the OX40 agonist ivuxolimab. This sequence was found in an adult with an advanced solid tumor such as melanoma, head and neck, liver or kidney cancer. The CDR3 protein is CASSEWGNTIYF. The CDR3 nucleotides read TGTGCCAGCAGTGAATGGGGAAACACCATATATTTT.